This T cell receptor (beta chain) was identified during a study of shared clonotypes between healthy human individuals. Findings of the study overall: Clonotypes shared by all four sorted-subset donors had higher generation probabilities than non-shared clonotypes. Clonotype sharing among donors was thought likely to change with sequencing depth.

Several immunoSEQ plates received, in even portions, the genomic DNA of each subset. Profiled with immunoSEQ multiplex PCR; TCRdb holds only in-frame clones, not every one. The sample includes 2 million to 2.5 million clones, 92% of them seen just once. Note on this clone: Its cognate antigen is unknown.

The sequence was obtained from a young man in good health. Some clones in this sample may be carry-over from other donors' samples. Specimen: naive CD4+ T cells from PBMCs. Subset described: CD45RA+ positively selected.

The CDR3 region has the DNA TGTGCCAGCAGTTCCCCCGCGAGTCCCGAAGCTTTCTTT. This translates into CASSSPASPEAFF. The rearrangement links TRBV28 to TRBJ1-1, with D unclear. Germline loops: CDR1 MDHEN, CDR2 SYDVKM. The CDR3 has 13 residues. Deletions cut 4 bases from V and 8 bases from J, with 14 bases between.